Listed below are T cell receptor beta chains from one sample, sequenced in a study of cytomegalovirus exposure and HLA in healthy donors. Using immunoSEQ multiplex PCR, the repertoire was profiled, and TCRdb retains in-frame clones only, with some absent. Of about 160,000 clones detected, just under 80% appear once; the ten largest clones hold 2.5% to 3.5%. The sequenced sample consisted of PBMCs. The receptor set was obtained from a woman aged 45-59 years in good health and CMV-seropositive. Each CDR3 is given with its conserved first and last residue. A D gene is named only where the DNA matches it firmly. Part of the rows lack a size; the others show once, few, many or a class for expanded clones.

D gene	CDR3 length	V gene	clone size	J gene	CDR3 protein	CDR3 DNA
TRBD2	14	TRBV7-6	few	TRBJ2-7	CASSLRGGAYEQYF	TGTGCCAGCAGCTTACGGGGGGGAGCCTACGAGCAGTACTTC
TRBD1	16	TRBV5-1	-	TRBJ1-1	CASSFRPRDSNTEAFF	TGCGCCAGCAGCTTCCGACCCCGGGACAGTAACACTGAAGCTTTCTTT
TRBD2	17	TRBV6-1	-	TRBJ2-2	CASSASLAGRDTGELFF	TGTGCCAGCAGTGCATCACTAGCGGGCAGAGATACCGGGGAGCTGTTTTTT
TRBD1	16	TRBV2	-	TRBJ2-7	CASVAVPGQGTYEQYF	TGTGCCAGCGTTGCCGTTCCGGGACAGGGGACCTACGAGCAGTACTTC
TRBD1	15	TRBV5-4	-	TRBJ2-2	CASSRGQQSPGELFF	TGTGCCAGCAGCCGGGGACAGCAAAGCCCCGGGGAGCTGTTTTTT
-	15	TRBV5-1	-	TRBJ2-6	CASSASLSGANGLTF	TGCGCCAGCAGCGCGTCCCTCTCTGGGGCCAACGGCCTGACTTTC
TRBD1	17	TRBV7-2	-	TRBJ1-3	CASSFLTGVKSGNTIYF	TGTGCCAGCAGCTTCCTGACAGGGGTTAAGTCTGGAAACACCATATATTTT
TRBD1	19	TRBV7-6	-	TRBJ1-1	CASSLTGAGSPSPNTEAFF	TGTGCCAGCAGCTTAACAGGGGCCGGGTCCCCTTCCCCGAACACTGAAGCTTTCTTT
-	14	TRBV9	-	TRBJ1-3	CASSADSPGNTIYF	TGTGCCAGCAGCGCGGACTCGCCTGGAAACACCATATATTTT
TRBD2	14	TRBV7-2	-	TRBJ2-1	CASSRTSGGGEQFF	TGTGCCAGCAGTCGGACTAGCGGGGGGGGAGAGCAGTTCTTC
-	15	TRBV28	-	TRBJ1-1	CASSFGGAENTEAFF	TGTGCCAGCAGTTTTGGGGGGGCTGAGAACACTGAAGCTTTCTTT
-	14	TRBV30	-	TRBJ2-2	CAWSVQAVAGELFF	TGTGCCTGGAGTGTACAGGCGGTTGCCGGGGAGCTGTTTTTT
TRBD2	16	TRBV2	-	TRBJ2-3	CASSEAPASGGYTQYF	TGTGCCAGCAGTGAAGCGCCTGCTAGCGGGGGGTATACGCAGTATTTT
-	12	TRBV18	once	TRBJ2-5	CASSLYRETQYF	TGTGCCAGCTCACTCTACAGGGAGACCCAGTACTTC
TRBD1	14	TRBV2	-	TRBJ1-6	CASSPGTATSPLHF	TGTGCCAGCAGCCCCGGGACAGCAACTTCACCCCTCCACTTT
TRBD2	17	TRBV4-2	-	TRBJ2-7	CASSPSGLAGGPGEQYF	TGTGCCAGCAGCCCCTCGGGACTAGCGGGAGGGCCCGGCGAGCAGTACTTC
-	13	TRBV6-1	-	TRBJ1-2	CASSQKGLYGYTF	TGTGCCAGCAGTCAGAAGGGACTCTATGGCTACACCTTC
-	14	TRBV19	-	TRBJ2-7	CASSIAGTSYEQYF	TGTGCCAGTAGTATCGCCGGGACTTCCTACGAGCAGTACTTC
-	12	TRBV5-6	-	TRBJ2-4	CASSLRMNSQYF	TGTGCCAGCAGCTTGCGAATGAACAGTCAGTACTTC
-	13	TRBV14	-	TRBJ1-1	CASSHIDRGVAFF	TGTGCCAGCAGCCACATTGACCGGGGGGTAGCTTTCTTT
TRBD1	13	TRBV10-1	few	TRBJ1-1	CASSLDRGRGAFF	TGCGCCAGCAGTCTCGACAGGGGAAGAGGGGCTTTCTTT
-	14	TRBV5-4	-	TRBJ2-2	CASSAPRGAGELFF	TGTGCCAGCAGCGCTCCCAGGGGAGCCGGGGAGCTGTTTTTT
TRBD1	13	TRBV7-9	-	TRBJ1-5	CASSRQGGQPQHF	TGTGCCAGCAGCCGACAGGGTGGTCAGCCCCAGCATTTT
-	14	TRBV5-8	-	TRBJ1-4	CASSLENAEEKLFF	TGTGCCAGCAGCTTGGAAAACGCGGAAGAAAAACTGTTTTTT
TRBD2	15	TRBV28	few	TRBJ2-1	CASSLRGREDNEQFF	TGTGCCAGCAGTTTACGCGGGAGGGAGGACAATGAGCAGTTCTTC
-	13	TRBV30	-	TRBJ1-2	CAWSGGGVYGYTF	TGTGCCTGGAGCGGCGGAGGGGTCTATGGCTACACCTTC
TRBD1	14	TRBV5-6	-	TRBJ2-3	CASSYNHRGDTQYF	TGTGCCAGCAGCTATAACCACAGGGGAGATACGCAGTATTTT
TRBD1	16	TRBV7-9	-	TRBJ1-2	CASSLADTGGSYGYTF	TGTGCCAGCAGCTTAGCGGATACAGGGGGCAGCTATGGCTACACCTTC
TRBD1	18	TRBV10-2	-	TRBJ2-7	CASSEFPPSQGQGYEQYF	TGCGCCAGCAGTGAGTTCCCCCCCTCCCAGGGACAGGGGTACGAGCAGTACTTC
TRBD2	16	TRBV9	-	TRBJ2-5	CASSVSRTSGQETQYF	TGTGCCAGCAGCGTATCGAGGACTAGCGGACAAGAGACCCAGTACTTC
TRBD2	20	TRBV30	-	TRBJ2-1	CAWSRGTSGAPGRFYNEQFF	TGTGCCTGGAGTAGAGGGACTAGCGGGGCCCCGGGCCGTTTCTACAATGAGCAGTTCTTC
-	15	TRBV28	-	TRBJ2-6	CASSAGSGGANVLTF	TGTGCCAGCAGTGCCGGTTCAGGAGGGGCCAACGTCCTGACTTTC
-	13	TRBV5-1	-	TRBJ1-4	CASRQGKGEKLFF	TGCGCCAGCAGGCAGGGGAAAGGTGAAAAACTGTTTTTT
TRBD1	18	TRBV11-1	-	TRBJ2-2	CASSLGRLRGPNTGELFF	TGTGCCAGCAGCTTGGGGCGTTTGAGGGGGCCGAACACCGGGGAGCTGTTTTTT
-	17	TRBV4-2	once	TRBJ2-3	CASRSRGEGTLTDTQYF	TGTGCCAGCAGGTCAAGGGGCGAAGGGACTCTCACAGATACGCAGTATTTT
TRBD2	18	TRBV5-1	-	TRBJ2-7	CASTPAPLAGGNSYEQYF	TGCGCCAGCACCCCTGCCCCACTAGCGGGAGGAAACTCCTACGAGCAGTACTTC
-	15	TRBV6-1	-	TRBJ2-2	CALAREGFDTGELFF	TGTGCCCTAGCAAGAGAAGGGTTCGACACCGGGGAGCTGTTTTTT
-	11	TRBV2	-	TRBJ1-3	CASTAANTIYF	TGTGCCAGCACGGCGGCGAACACCATATATTTT
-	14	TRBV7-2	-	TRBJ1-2	CASSLQGTNYGYTF	TGTGCCAGCAGCTTACAGGGAACTAACTATGGCTACACCTTC
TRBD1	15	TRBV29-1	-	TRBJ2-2	CSVAAGTGNTGELFF	TGCAGCGTTGCGGCCGGGACAGGCAACACCGGGGAGCTGTTTTTT